Presented here are 3 T cell receptor beta chains from one specimen sequenced in a study of blood T cell repertoires in COVID-19. Using immunoSEQ multiplex PCR, the repertoire was profiled, and TCRdb retains in-frame clones only, with some absent. The repertoire holds a few hundred thousand clones, roughly nine tenths seen once, with 4.5% to 7% in the top ten. The sample comprised PBMCs or T cells enriched from blood (not recorded which). The origin of the receptors is a woman aged 25 to 39 who had recovered from COVID-19.

The chain has TRBV2 and TRBJ1-5, with 7 bases that match TRBD1. The CDR3 length is 14 residues. With V trimmed by 7 bases and J by 3 bases, 6 bases remained unmatched. Germline V gives CDR1 SNHLY, CDR2 FYNNEI. The CDR3 reads CASNRQGNNQPQHF. CDR3 DNA sequence: TGTGCCAGCAACCGACAGGGCAACAATCAGCCCCAGCATTTT.

This rearrangement joins TRBV11-1 to TRBJ1-1; D gene ambiguous. The CDR3 totals 11 residues. The germline V gene encodes CDR1 SGHAT and CDR2 FQDESV (reference sequence). The V end was cut by 5 bases, the J end by 2 bases, with 3 bases between. As DNA, the CDR3 is TGTGCCAGCAGCCTAAACACTGAAGCTTTCTTT. Amino acid sequence: CASSLNTEAFF.

The chain couples TRBV9 to TRBJ2-5, with a possible D match to TRBD1 (5 bases). The CDR3 totals 14 residues. Per germline, CDR1 SGDLS and CDR2 YYNGEE. The V gene lost 3 bases and the J gene lost 5 bases, with 14 bases spanning the gap. The CDR3: CASSATSQGETQYF. The DNA of the CDR3 is TGTGCCAGCAGCGCCACCAGCCAGGGTGAGACCCAGTACTTC.